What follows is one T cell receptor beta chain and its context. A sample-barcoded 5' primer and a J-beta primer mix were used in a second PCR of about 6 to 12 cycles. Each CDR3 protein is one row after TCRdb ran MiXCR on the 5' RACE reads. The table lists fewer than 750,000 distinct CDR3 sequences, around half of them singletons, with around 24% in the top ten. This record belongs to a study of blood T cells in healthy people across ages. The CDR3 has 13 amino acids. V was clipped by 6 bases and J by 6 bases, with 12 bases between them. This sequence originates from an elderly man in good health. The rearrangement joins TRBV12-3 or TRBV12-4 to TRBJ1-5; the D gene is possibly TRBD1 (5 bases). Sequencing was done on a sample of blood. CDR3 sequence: CASSRQRGQPQHF. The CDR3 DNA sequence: TGTGCCAGCAGCCGTCAGAGGGGTCAGCCCCAGCATTTT.